This TCR beta chain is drawn from a study of beta chain features in type 1 diabetes. Study-wide points: There was no resolution here of whether HLA type influences TCRB rearrangement. Cells expressing TCR highly could be over-represented by cDNA sequencing.

TCRB transcripts that were expressed got sequenced, as all of the isolated RNA had been reverse transcribed. Generated by immunoSEQ multiplex PCR, the TCRdb table keeps only in-frame clones and is missing some. The sample carries about 360,000 clones, roughly an eighth recorded once. A few counts support this clone. The target antigen is unknown. The sequencing input was naive CD4+ T cells from blood. This TCR was recovered from a man between 18 and 35 years old in good health.

As DNA, the CDR3 is TGTGCCAGCAGCTTAGGTAGCGGCCAAGAGACCCAGTACTTC. Its translation is CASSLGSGQETQYF. This sequence joins TRBV7-2 and TRBJ2-5; possible D gene TRBD2, 6 bases. Germline CDR1 is SGHTA and CDR2 is FQGNSA. V was shortened by 1 base and J by 1 base, with 7 bases between the two germline ends. This CDR3 contains 14 residues.